The rows below give T cell receptor beta chains drawn from one sample of a study of cytomegalovirus exposure and HLA in healthy donors. Only in-frame clones appear in the TCRdb table, and some are missing; sequencing was by immunoSEQ multiplex PCR. The sample contains tens of thousands of clones, approximately 75% of which appear only once. The specimen was PBMCs. Every receptor here comes from a woman in her thirties or forties in good health and CMV-seropositive. Both conserved end residues are part of each CDR3. The D gene is left open where the match is weak. Clone sizes are given selectively: once, few, many, or a class where the clone is expanded.

J,size,V,D,DNA,CDR3
TRBJ2-7,-,TRBV6-5,-,TGTGCCAGCAGTTACGGTGGGGAGAGGAGTTACGAGCAGTACTTC,CASSYGGERSYEQYF
TRBJ1-5,-,TRBV6-6,-,TGTGCCAGCAGTTTCGAGACAAGAAGTGGCAATCAGCCCCAGCATTTT,CASSFETRSGNQPQHF
TRBJ2-7,-,TRBV19,TRBD2,TGTGCCAGTAGCCCCCAGGCGGGGGCCTACGAGCAGTACTTC,CASSPQAGAYEQYF
TRBJ2-7,once,TRBV27,TRBD1,TGTGCCACCCGACGGCAGGGGGCCTACGAGCAGTACTTC,CATRRQGAYEQYF
TRBJ1-1,-,TRBV2,-,TGTGCCAGCAGTGAAATTGGAGGGTACACTGAAGCTTTCTTT,CASSEIGGYTEAFF
TRBJ1-2,-,TRBV5-1,TRBD1,TGCGCCAGCAGCTCGACAGGGGGCAACTATGGCTACACCTTC,CASSSTGGNYGYTF
TRBJ2-3,-,TRBV7-9,TRBD2,TGTGCCAGCAGCTTAGGAGGCGGACTAGCGGCCAACACAGATACGCAGTATTTT,CASSLGGGLAANTDTQYF
TRBJ1-5,-,TRBV19,TRBD1,TGTGCCAGTAGTCCCCGGACAGGGAACAATCAGCCCCAGCATTTT,CASSPRTGNNQPQHF
TRBJ1-6,once,TRBV7-3,-,TGTGCCAGCAGCTTAACCCCCGGGAATTCACCCCTCCACTTT,CASSLTPGNSPLHF
TRBJ2-7,-,TRBV7-9,TRBD1,TGTGCCAGCAGCACAAATACCGGGACAGTGGTTTCCTACGAGCAGTACTTC,CASSTNTGTVVSYEQYF
TRBJ2-7,-,TRBV30,TRBD2,TGTGCCTGGAGTGTCCTAGCGGGGGGGCGCGAGCAGTACTTC,CAWSVLAGGREQYF
TRBJ2-7,-,TRBV7-2,TRBD1,TGTGCCAGCAGCTCACTCGACCGGACAGGGGGCAAAGAGCAGTACTTC,CASSSLDRTGGKEQYF
TRBJ2-5,-,TRBV21-1,-,TGTGCCAGCCCGATAGGGGCCCGTTATTTCCAAGAGACCCAGTACTTC,CASPIGARYFQETQYF
TRBJ2-7,-,TRBV5-1,-,TGCGCCAGCAGCTTGGTCGCGGGTAGCTCCTACGAGCAGTACTTC,CASSLVAGSSYEQYF
TRBJ1-2,-,TRBV5-1,-,TGCGCCAGCAGTTCTAATAAGGCGGGGCTCTATGGCTACACCTTC,CASSSNKAGLYGYTF
TRBJ1-1,few,TRBV19,-,TGTGCCAGTAGTATAAAACGGCGGTTCATGAACACTGAAGCTTTCTTT,CASSIKRRFMNTEAFF
TRBJ1-2,-,TRBV18,TRBD1,TGTGCCAGCTCGGACAGGGGGCTGGATGGCTACACCTTC,CASSDRGLDGYTF
TRBJ1-2,once,TRBV4-1,-,TGCGCCAGCAGCCTCTATCTCGCGGGGGGAACAACCTATGGCTACACCTTC,CASSLYLAGGTTYGYTF
TRBJ1-1,-,TRBV28,-,TGTGCCAGCAGTTTAGGTGTAGCTGCGTTCGAAGCTTTCTTT,CASSLGVAAFEAFF
TRBJ1-2,-,TRBV9,-,TGTGCCAGCAGCCCCCAGGGACACCGATCGCTAAACTATGGCTACACCTTC,CASSPQGHRSLNYGYTF
TRBJ1-2,few,TRBV19,-,TGTGCCAGTAGTATACTCGGCTATGGCTACACCTTC,CASSILGYGYTF
TRBJ1-2,-,TRBV5-1,-,TGCGCCAGCAGCTTGGCAGGAAACAACTATGGCTACACCTTC,CASSLAGNNYGYTF
TRBJ1-1,once,TRBV6-1,-,TGTGCCAGCAGGACAGGAGGGAACACTGAAGCTTTCTTT,CASRTGGNTEAFF
TRBJ2-4,-,TRBV19,-,TGTGCCAGTAGTTACAGGGGAGGCAAAAACATTCAGTACTTC,CASSYRGGKNIQYF
TRBJ2-7,-,TRBV19,-,TGTGCCAGTAGTATGGAGGGGTCCTACGAGCAGTACTTC,CASSMEGSYEQYF
TRBJ1-3,-,TRBV9,-,TGTGCCACCGGGACTGTCTCTGGAAACACCATATATTTT,CATGTVSGNTIYF
TRBJ2-5,few,TRBV6-6,TRBD1,TGTGCCAGCAGTTCAGGACAGGGAGGAGAGACCCAGTACTTC,CASSSGQGGETQYF
TRBJ2-1,-,TRBV7-9,TRBD2,TGTGCCAGCAGACGTCGGACTAGCGCCAACAATGAGCAGTTCTTC,CASRRRTSANNEQFF
TRBJ2-5,-,TRBV7-9,TRBD1,TGTGCCAGCAGCAAGGGACAGACAGAGACCCAGTACTTC,CASSKGQTETQYF
TRBJ1-1,-,TRBV27,TRBD1,TGTGCCAGCAGTTTCCTACAGGGGAAGGGGGCTGAAGCTTTCTTT,CASSFLQGKGAEAFF
TRBJ1-1,-,TRBV27,-,TGTGCCAGCAGAACCCGACAGGACCTGAACACTGAAGCTTTCTTT,CASRTRQDLNTEAFF
TRBJ2-7,-,TRBV30,TRBD2,TGTGCCTGGACCCTAAGGGGTTATAGCGGGGGGGAATCCTACGAGCAGTACTTC,CAWTLRGYSGGESYEQYF
TRBJ2-3,-,TRBV7-3,-,TGTGCCAGCAGCTCGGGCCCCCGGGAAAAGGATACGCAGTATTTT,CASSSGPREKDTQYF
TRBJ2-1,-,TRBV6-5,TRBD2,TGTGCCAGCAGTGGTAGCGGGGGCTACAATGAGCAGTTCTTC,CASSGSGGYNEQFF
TRBJ2-3,-,TRBV19,TRBD2,TGTGCCAGTAGCATCATAGCGGGGGCCTTTAGCACAGATACGCAGTATTTT,CASSIIAGAFSTDTQYF
TRBJ1-6,-,TRBV6-6,TRBD1,TGTGCCAGCAGCCCGACAGGGCCCCATTCACCCCTCCACTTT,CASSPTGPHSPLHF
TRBJ2-3,-,TRBV30,TRBD2,TGTGCCTGGAGTGTAGGATCACTAGCGGGGTCTAGCACAGATACGCAGTATTTT,CAWSVGSLAGSSTDTQYF
TRBJ2-5,-,TRBV27,TRBD2,TGTGCCAGCAGTTTATCCCCCCGATTCGCGGGGGGTCAAGAGACCCAGTACTTC,CASSLSPRFAGGQETQYF
TRBJ2-3,-,TRBV30,TRBD2,TGTGCCTGGACCCGCGGGGGGTCTACAGATACGCAGTATTTT,CAWTRGGSTDTQYF
TRBJ2-3,-,TRBV2,TRBD2,TGTGCCAGCAGTGTCCCCGCGGGGGGGGAAGATACGCAGTATTTT,CASSVPAGGEDTQYF
TRBJ1-4,-,TRBV14,-,TGTGCCAGCAGCCAAACTACTTGGACAGCAACTAATGAAAAACTGTTTTTT,CASSQTTWTATNEKLFF
TRBJ2-2,-,TRBV4-2,-,TGTGCCAGCAGCCGAAAGAGAGATTCGGGGGGCTCGAACACCGGGGAGCTGTTTTTT,CASSRKRDSGGSNTGELFF
TRBJ2-3,few,TRBV4-2,-,TGTGCCAGCAGCCCCGTGGCGGGAACTAGCACAGATACGCAGTATTTT,CASSPVAGTSTDTQYF
TRBJ1-4,-,TRBV30,-,TGTGCCTGGAGGATCTGGGGCGGTACTAATGAAAAACTGTTTTTT,CAWRIWGGTNEKLFF
TRBJ1-2,once,TRBV19,-,TGTGCCAGTACTGCGGGGCTGAGGCCCTATGGCTACACCTTC,CASTAGLRPYGYTF
TRBJ1-1,-,TRBV18,-,TGTGCCAGCTCAACAAACAAGAACACTGAAGCTTTCTTT,CASSTNKNTEAFF